The next 26 T cell receptor beta chains were all read from a single sample in a study of cytomegalovirus exposure and HLA in healthy donors. Primers for the PCR totalled 60 Vbeta and 13 Jbeta. The method was immunoSEQ multiplex PCR; TCRdb's version includes in-frame clones alone and lacks a portion of them. The sample includes fewer than 150,000 clones, around 74% of them seen just once. Sequences were obtained from PBMCs. The receptor set was obtained from a woman aged 50 to 60 in good health and CMV-seropositive.

V gene TRBV7-9 combines with J gene TRBJ2-7, with D maybe TRBD1 (7 bases). The germline V gene encodes CDR1 SEHNR and CDR2 FQNEAQ (reference sequence). The V gene lost 5 bases and the J gene lost 7 bases, with 9 bases spanning the gap. The CDR3 contains 11 residues. The CDR3 coding sequence is TGTGCCAGCAGCCCAGGGGGGGAGCAGTACTTC. As protein: CASSPGGEQYF.

This clone was detected only a few times. The CDR3 DNA sequence: TGTGCCAGCAGTCTCCTCGGAGGGACGGGCACTGAAGCTTTCTTT. Amino acid sequence: CASSLLGGTGTEAFF. The genes are TRBV6-4 and TRBJ1-1, with D perhaps TRBD1 (5 bases). The CDR3 sequence is 15 residues long. In germline, CDR1 is MRHNA, CDR2 SNTAGT. V was trimmed by 5 bases and J by 4 bases, leaving 17 bases between them.

V gene TRBV6-6 combines with J gene TRBJ2-1, with D maybe TRBD2 (5 bases). This CDR3 is built from 13 residues. Germline V gene lookup returns CDR1 MNHNY and CDR2 SVGAGI (reference sequence). The V and J ends lost 7 bases and 0 bases respectively, with 7 bases between them. The CDR3 DNA sequence: TGTGCCAGCACCACTAGCTCCTACAATGAGCAGTTCTTC. It is translated as CASTTSSYNEQFF.

This chain joins TRBV19 and TRBJ1-1; tentative D call: TRBD1 (6 bases). Germline V gene sequence: CDR1 LNHDA, CDR2 SQIVND (reference sequence). V lost 4 bases and J lost 6, with 18 bases in between. CDR3 size: 15 residues. CDR3 residues: CASSRGQGPRSEAFF. The CDR3 coding sequence is TGTGCCAGTAGTAGGGGGCAGGGCCCTAGATCTGAAGCTTTCTTT.

V usage is TRBV12-5 and J usage is TRBJ2-2, with 8 bases fitting TRBD1. Germline lookup yields CDR1 LGHNT and CDR2 FRNRAP. The junction had 10 bases not matched to a gene; V was cut back by 6 bases and J by 7 bases. The CDR3 has 15 amino acids. CDR3 loop: CASGSSTGAGGELFF. The CDR3 coding sequence is TGTGCTAGTGGCTCTTCGACAGGGGCCGGCGGGGAGCTGTTTTTT.

Comments on this clone: One end of the junction fails to match germline, which may point to a read error. The chain couples TRBV7-7 to TRBJ2-1; possibly TRBD1 for D (6 bases). This CDR3 contains 12 residues. The germline CDR1 and CDR2 sequences are SSHAT and FNYEAQ (reference sequence). The CDR3: CASSPQGTEQFF. CDR3 nucleotide sequence: TGTGCTAGCAGCCCCCAGGGGACCGAGCAGTTCTTC.

This sequence joins TRBV5-8 and TRBJ2-7, with D maybe TRBD2 (5 bases). Germline V gene lookup returns CDR1 SGHTS and CDR2 YDEGEE. The ends were cut back, 4 bases at V and 1 base at J, with 9 bases in the middle. The CDR3 sequence is 13 residues long. Here the CDR3 DNA reads TGTGCCAGCAGCCGGGGAAGGTCCTACGAGCAGTACTTC. Protein: CASSRGRSYEQYF.

V is TRBV6-1 and J is TRBJ2-1; 8 bases fit TRBD2. This CDR3 spans 16 amino acids. Germline V gene data show CDR1 as MNHNS and CDR2 as SASEGT. The V and J ends lost 0 bases and 6 bases, in that order; junction bases with no gene match: 7. CDR3 sequence (DNA): TGTGCCAGCAGTGAAGCGCTTGGCGGGGGGACCAATGAGCAGTTCTTC. It codes for CASSEALGGGTNEQFF.

V is TRBV5-1 and J is TRBJ2-5; D remains ambiguous. Looked up from germline, CDR1 is SGHRS and CDR2 is YFSETQ. There are 14 residues in the CDR3. V lost 0 bases and J lost 1, with 7 bases in between. The CDR3 is CASSLETPQETQYF. In DNA form, the CDR3 reads TGCGCCAGCAGCTTGGAGACTCCCCAAGAGACCCAGTACTTC.

The chain has TRBV9 and TRBJ2-4, with D hard to call. The V end lost 2 bases, the J end lost 3 bases, and 15 bases lay between the germline ends. CDR3 size: 16 residues. The V gene's germline CDR1 is SGDLS and CDR2 YYNGEE. In nucleotides, the CDR3 is TGTGCCAGCAGCGTCTCGGTCTCCATTGACAAAAACATTCAGTACTTC. Translation gives CASSVSVSIDKNIQYF.

The chain recombines TRBV5-4 with TRBJ2-4; the D is unclear. The germline V gene encodes CDR1 SGHNT and CDR2 YYREEE (reference sequence). This CDR3 is 13 amino acids long. V was pared by 0 bases and J by 8 bases, with 9 bases between. In DNA, the CDR3 is TGTGCCAGCAGCTTGGGCCGAGAGGACATTCAGTACTTC. Amino acids: CASSLGREDIQYF.

The chain carries TRBV7-9 and TRBJ1-3; no firm D call. V was cut by 5 bases and J by 0 bases, with 11 bases left in between. CDR3 length: 15 residues. Germline lookup yields CDR1 SEHNR and CDR2 FQNEAQ (reference sequence). The CDR3 sequence: CASSDSRFSGNTIYF. The CDR3 bases are TGTGCCAGCAGCGATTCTCGGTTCTCTGGAAACACCATATATTTT.

The rearrangement links TRBV5-1 to TRBJ2-7, with D maybe TRBD1 (5 bases). The length of the CDR3 is 15 residues. The germline V and J ends were trimmed by 1 base and 3 bases, with 14 bases remaining between them. The germline V gene has CDR1 SGHRS and CDR2 YFSETQ. CDR3 in amino acids: CASSLTPGSGYEQYF. DNA for the CDR3: TGCGCCAGCAGCTTGACCCCAGGGTCAGGCTACGAGCAGTACTTC.

The V call is TRBV29-1, the J call TRBJ2-5; D is possibly TRBD1 (5 bases). The CDR3 contains 13 residues. Germline-derived CDR1 and CDR2 are SQVTM and ANQGSEA. The chain's CDR3 is CSATQAPVQTQYF. The DNA for the CDR3 is TGCAGTGCAACACAGGCCCCAGTTCAGACCCAGTACTTC.

The chain couples TRBV5-1 to TRBJ2-3, with a tentative D call TRBD1 (6 bases). V lost 5 bases to trimming and J lost 3 bases, with 10 bases between them. This CDR3 is 13 amino acids long. The germline V gene has CDR1 SGHRS and CDR2 YFSETQ. CDR3 loop: CASSEQGTDTQYF. The CDR3 bases are TGCGCCAGCAGTGAACAGGGTACAGATACGCAGTATTTT.

The chain joins TRBV11-3 to TRBJ1-1; tentative D call: TRBD1 (6 bases). This CDR3 comprises 15 residues. Germline-derived CDR1 and CDR2 are SGHNT and YENEEA. V shed 7 bases and J shed 3 bases, with 18 bases lying between them. The CDR3 coding sequence is TGTGCCAGCACTCCCGGGGGGCGGAAAGACACTGAAGCTTTCTTT. Protein: CASTPGGRKDTEAFF. The whole variable domain, remainder taken from reference TRBV11-3 and TRBJ1-1, is EAGVVQSPRYKIIEKKQPVAFWCNPISGHNTLYWYLQNLGQGPELLIRYENEEAVDDSQLPKDRFSAERLKGVDSTLKIQPAELGDSAVYLCASTPGGRKDTEAFFGQGTRLTVV.

The chain uses TRBV5-4 and TRBJ1-1; perhaps TRBD1 as D (6 bases). With 6 bases removed from V and 8 bases from J, the gap between germline ends came to 29 bases. Germline V gene sequence: CDR1 SGHNT, CDR2 YYREEE (reference sequence). This CDR3 has 17 amino acids. In nucleotides, the CDR3 is TGTGCCAGCAAGGACATTGGGGGCTCTGCCACAAAAGGGGAAGCTTTCTTT. Translating gives CASKDIGGSATKGEAFF.

This clone was recorded at least ten times. The CDR3 DNA is TGTGCCAGCAGCTCGGCCGGGACAGGGAATCAGCCCCAGCATTTT. Its protein product is CASSSAGTGNQPQHF. V and J are TRBV7-9 and TRBJ1-5; 9 bases agree with TRBD1. The length of the CDR3 is 15 residues. The V gene's germline CDR1 is SEHNR and CDR2 FQNEAQ (reference sequence). J gave up 4 bases and V 4 bases, and 5 bases lay outside the gene matches.

The CDR3 region is CASSPTTGSDQPQHF. CDR3 in DNA: TGTGCCAGCTCACCTACGACAGGGTCGGATCAGCCCCAGCATTTT. The chain employs TRBV18 and TRBJ1-5; 7 bases fit TRBD1. Germline lookup yields CDR1 KGHSH and CDR2 LQKENI. This CDR3 has 15 residues. The ends lost 3 bases at V and 5 bases at J; junction bases unmatched: 7.

This clone has a single count. CDR3 nucleotides: TGTGCCAGCAGCTTGACAGGGGAGGCTTCACCCCTCCACTTT. It codes for CASSLTGEASPLHF. The rearrangement joins TRBV11-2 to TRBJ1-6, with 8 nucleotides matching TRBD1. The germline V gene encodes CDR1 SGHAT and CDR2 FQNNGV. The CDR3 length is 14 residues. V shed 3 bases and J 9 bases; nucleotides not matched to a gene: 4.

The chain carries TRBV4-3 and TRBJ1-4, with D possibly matching TRBD1 (5 bases). V was cut by 5 bases and J by 0 bases, with 16 bases left in between. The length of the CDR3 is 17 residues. Germline V gene lookup returns CDR1 LGHNA and CDR2 YSLEER. The CDR3 bases are TGCGCCAGCAGCGATATACAGGACGCCACAACTAATGAAAAACTGTTTTTT. Its translation: CASSDIQDATTNEKLFF.

V gene TRBV2 combines with J gene TRBJ2-2; D possibly corresponds to TRBD2 (6 bases). This CDR3 is built from 14 residues. The germline gives CDR1 SNHLY, CDR2 FYNNEI. V lost 6 bases and J 3 bases, leaving 11 bases between the germline ends. CDR3 bases: TGTGCCAGCAGGGCATCGGGGGACACCGGGGAGCTGTTTTTT. Its protein is CASRASGDTGELFF.

This rearrangement joins TRBV29-1 to TRBJ2-7; 7 positions agree with TRBD2. Germline loops: CDR1 SQVTM, CDR2 ANQGSEA. CDR3 length: 12 amino acids. V shed 7 bases and J 7 bases; nucleotides not matched to a gene: 10. DNA of the CDR3: TGCAGCGGACGGCATGGGGGGGGAGAGCAGTACTTC. Its protein product is CSGRHGGGEQYF.

This sequence joins TRBV19 and TRBJ2-5, with 11 nucleotides matching TRBD2. The CDR3 runs 14 residues. Trimming at V came to 11 bases and at J to 4 bases, leaving 9 bases not matched to a gene. The germline V gene encodes CDR1 LNHDA and CDR2 SQIVND (reference sequence). This CDR3 is CACRASGGLETQYF. The CDR3 nucleotides are TGTGCCTGCAGAGCTAGCGGGGGGCTAGAGACCCAGTACTTC.

V usage is TRBV6-5 and J usage is TRBJ2-2; perhaps TRBD1 as D (5 bases). The ends were cut back, 11 bases at V and 2 bases at J, with 18 bases in the middle. In germline, CDR1 is MNHEY, CDR2 SVGAGI. The CDR3 is made up of 15 amino acids. The CDR3 here is CACSPLGANTGELFF. For the CDR3, the DNA is TGTGCCTGTTCACCCTTAGGGGCCAACACCGGGGAGCTGTTTTTT.

This clone was seen once. The rearrangement joins TRBV19 to TRBJ2-2; D possibly corresponds to TRBD2 (6 bases). The germline CDR1 and CDR2 sequences are LNHDA and SQIVND (reference sequence). V lost 6 bases and J 1 base, leaving 9 bases between the germline ends. This CDR3 is built from 14 residues. The chain's CDR3 is CASRWGENTGELFF. CDR3 nucleotides: TGTGCCAGTAGATGGGGGGAGAACACCGGGGAGCTGTTTTTT. Together with reference TRBV19 and TRBJ2-2, the CDR3 gives the full variable domain: DGGITQSPKYLFRKEGQNVTLSCEQNLNHDAMYWYRQDPGQGLRLIYYSQIVNDFQKGDIAEGYSVSREKKESFPLTVTSAQKNPTAFYLCASRWGENTGELFFGEGSRLTVL.